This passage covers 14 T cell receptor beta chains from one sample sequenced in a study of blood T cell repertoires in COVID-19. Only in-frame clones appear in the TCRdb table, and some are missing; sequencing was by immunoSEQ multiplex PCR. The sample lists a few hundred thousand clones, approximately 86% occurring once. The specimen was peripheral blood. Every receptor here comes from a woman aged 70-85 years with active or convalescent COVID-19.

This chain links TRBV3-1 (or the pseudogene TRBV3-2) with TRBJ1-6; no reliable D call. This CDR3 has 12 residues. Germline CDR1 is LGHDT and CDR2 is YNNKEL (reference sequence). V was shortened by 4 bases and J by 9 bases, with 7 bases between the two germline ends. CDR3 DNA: TGTGCCAGCAGCCGGGCGGGTTCACCCCTCCACTTT. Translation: CASSRAGSPLHF.

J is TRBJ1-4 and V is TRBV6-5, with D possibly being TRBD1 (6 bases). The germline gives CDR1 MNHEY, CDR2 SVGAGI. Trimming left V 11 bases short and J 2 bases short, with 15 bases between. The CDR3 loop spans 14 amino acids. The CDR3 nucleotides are TGTGCCCCGGACAGTCTGTGCACTAATGAAAAACTGTTTTTT. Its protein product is CAPDSLCTNEKLFF.

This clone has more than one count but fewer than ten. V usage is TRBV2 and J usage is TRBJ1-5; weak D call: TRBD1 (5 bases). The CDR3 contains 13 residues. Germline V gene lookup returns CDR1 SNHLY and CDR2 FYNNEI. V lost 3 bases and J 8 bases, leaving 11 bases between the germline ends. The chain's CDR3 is CASSDGGLKPQHF. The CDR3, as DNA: TGTGCCAGCAGTGATGGGGGACTCAAGCCCCAGCATTTT.

The CDR3: CASSLNAGNYGYTF. CDR3 nucleotide sequence: TGTGCCAGCAGCTTAAATGCAGGAAACTATGGCTACACCTTC. The chain employs TRBV7-2 and TRBJ1-2; no clear D gene. The CDR3 totals 14 residues. V was shortened by 2 bases and J by 2 bases, with 9 bases between the two germline ends. The germline V gene has CDR1 SGHTA and CDR2 FQGNSA.

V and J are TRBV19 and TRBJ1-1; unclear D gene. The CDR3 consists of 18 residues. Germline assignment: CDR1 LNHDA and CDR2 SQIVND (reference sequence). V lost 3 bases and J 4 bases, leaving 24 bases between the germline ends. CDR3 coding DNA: TGTGCCAGTAGTATGAGGCCGGGAGGGAGAAGGCCGGGCACTGAAGCTTTCTTT. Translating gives CASSMRPGGRRPGTEAFF.

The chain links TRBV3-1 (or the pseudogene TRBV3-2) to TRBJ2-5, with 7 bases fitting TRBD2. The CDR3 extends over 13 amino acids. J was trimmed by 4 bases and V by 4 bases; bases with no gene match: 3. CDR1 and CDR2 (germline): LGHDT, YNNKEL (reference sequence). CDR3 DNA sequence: TGTGCCAGCAGCCCGGGGGGACGAGAGACCCAGTACTTC. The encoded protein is CASSPGGRETQYF.

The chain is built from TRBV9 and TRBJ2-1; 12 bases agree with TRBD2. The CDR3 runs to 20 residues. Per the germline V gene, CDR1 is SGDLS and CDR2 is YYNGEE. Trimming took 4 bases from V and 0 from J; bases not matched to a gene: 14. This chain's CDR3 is CASSLPFAGLAGSSYNEQFF. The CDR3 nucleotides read TGTGCCAGCAGCCTTCCCTTCGCAGGACTAGCGGGGAGCTCCTACAATGAGCAGTTCTTC.

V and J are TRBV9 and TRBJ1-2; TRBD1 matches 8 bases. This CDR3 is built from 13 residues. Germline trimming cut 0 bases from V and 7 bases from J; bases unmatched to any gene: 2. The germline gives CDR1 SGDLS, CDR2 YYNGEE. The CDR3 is CASSVEDRAGYTF. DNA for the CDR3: TGTGCCAGCAGCGTAGAGGACAGGGCTGGCTACACCTTC.

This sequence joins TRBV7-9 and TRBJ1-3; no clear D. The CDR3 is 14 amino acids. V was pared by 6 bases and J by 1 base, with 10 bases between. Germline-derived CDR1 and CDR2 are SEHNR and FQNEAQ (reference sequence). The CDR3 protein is CASRETESGNTIYF. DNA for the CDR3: TGTGCCAGCAGGGAAACAGAATCTGGAAACACCATATATTTT.

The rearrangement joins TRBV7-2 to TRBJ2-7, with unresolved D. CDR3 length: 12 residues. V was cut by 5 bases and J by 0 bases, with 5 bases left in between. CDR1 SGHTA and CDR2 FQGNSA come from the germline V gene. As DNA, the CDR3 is TGTGCCAGCAGCATCAACTCCTACGAGCAGTACTTC. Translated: CASSINSYEQYF.

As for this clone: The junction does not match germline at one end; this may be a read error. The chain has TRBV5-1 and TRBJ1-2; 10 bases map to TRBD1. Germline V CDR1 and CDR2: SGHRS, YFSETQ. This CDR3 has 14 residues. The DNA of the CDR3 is TGCGCCAGCAGGTTGGGACAGGGGAACTATGGCTACACCTTC. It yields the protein CASRLGQGNYGYTF.

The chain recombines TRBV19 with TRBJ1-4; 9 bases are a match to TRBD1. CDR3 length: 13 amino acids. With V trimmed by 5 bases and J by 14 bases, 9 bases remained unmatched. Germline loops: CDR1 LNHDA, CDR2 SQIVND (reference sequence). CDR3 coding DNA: TGTGCCAGTAGTGCCGGACAGGGGATAATTCTGTTTTTT. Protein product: CASSAGQGIILFF.

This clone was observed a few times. The CDR3 sequence is CASSGGTLGNTIYF. DNA of the CDR3: TGTGCCAGCAGCGGCGGAACTCTTGGAAACACCATATATTTT. The V call is TRBV9, the J call TRBJ1-3; D is undetermined. The V end was cut by 3 bases, the J end by 3 bases, with 10 bases between. The V gene's germline CDR1 is SGDLS and CDR2 YYNGEE. The CDR3 has 14 amino acids.

CDR3 protein: CASSQVARLSGANVLTF. In nucleotides, the CDR3 is TGTGCCAGCAGCCAAGTTGCTCGACTCTCTGGGGCCAACGTCCTGACTTTC. The chain has TRBV3-1 (or the pseudogene TRBV3-2) and TRBJ2-6; no reliable D call. V shed 1 base and J shed 0 bases, with 10 bases lying between them. This CDR3 has 17 amino acids. Germline V CDR1 and CDR2: LGHDT, YNNKEL (reference sequence).